The source of this TCR beta chain is a study of early T cells in non-severe SARS-CoV-2 infection. The CDR3 loop spans 14 amino acids. Germline CDR1 MNHEY, CDR2 SVGAGI. The library protocol tagged individual cDNA molecules with unique molecular identifiers. TCRdb fed the 5' RACE reads into MiXCR, producing one record per CDR3 protein. The sample has about 59,000 distinct CDR3 sequences; around 14% are singletons. Regarding this clonotype: At one boundary the junction diverges from the germline segment, which might be a read error.

This sequence originates from an adult who was a healthcare worker with PCR-confirmed SARS-CoV-2 infection or an uninfected control (not recorded which). The rearrangement links TRBV6-5 to TRBJ1-1; D is perhaps TRBD1 (6 bases). The material was whole blood, obtained at baseline. The CDR3 DNA sequence: TGTGCCAGCAGGACAGGCCTAAGGGACACTGAAGTTTTCTTT. It yields the protein CASRTGLRDTEVFF.